These T cell receptor beta chains were read from a single sample in a study of blood T cell repertoires in COVID-19. The protocol was immunoSEQ multiplex PCR, while the TCRdb copy is restricted to in-frame clones and leaves out a portion. Of approximately 280,000 clones listed, about nine tenths are singletons. The specimen was PBMCs or T cells enriched from blood (not recorded which). These receptors were obtained from a woman between 55 and 75 years old who had recovered from COVID-19. Both conserved end residues are part of each CDR3. Each record gives: clone size, V gene, D gene, J gene, CDR3 DNA, CDR3 protein. A D gene is named only where the DNA matches it firmly. Clone sizes are given selectively: once, few, many, or a class where the clone is expanded.

abundance: .; v_gene: TRBV15; d_gene: TRBD2; j_gene: TRBJ2-5; CDR3nt: TGTGCCACCAGCATTAGCGGGGCCCAAGAGACCCAGTACTTC; CDR3aa: CATSISGAQETQYF
abundance: .; v_gene: TRBV5-1; d_gene: TRBD1; j_gene: TRBJ2-5; CDR3nt: TGCGCCAGCAGCCTGGGCGCTTCGACAGGGTTGAGAGAGACCCAGTACTTC; CDR3aa: CASSLGASTGLRETQYF
abundance: .; v_gene: TRBV6-5; d_gene: .; j_gene: TRBJ2-1; CDR3nt: TGTGCCAGCAGGGCGGACAGTACGAATGAGCAGTTCTTC; CDR3aa: CASRADSTNEQFF
abundance: once; v_gene: TRBV10-3; d_gene: .; j_gene: TRBJ1-2; CDR3nt: TGTGCCATCAGTGAGTATACAGGGAACTATGGCTACACCTTC; CDR3aa: CAISEYTGNYGYTF
abundance: .; v_gene: TRBV28; d_gene: TRBD1; j_gene: TRBJ1-5; CDR3nt: TGTGCCAGCAGTTTAGGGGGACAGGGTTCTCAGCCCCAGCATTTT; CDR3aa: CASSLGGQGSQPQHF
abundance: .; v_gene: TRBV6-6; d_gene: TRBD2; j_gene: TRBJ2-1; CDR3nt: TGTGCCAGCAGTTTAATAGCGGGGGGTTACAATGAGCAGTTCTTC; CDR3aa: CASSLIAGGYNEQFF
abundance: .; v_gene: TRBV5-1; d_gene: TRBD1; j_gene: TRBJ2-1; CDR3nt: TGCGCCAGCAGCTTCCAGGGGGCGGACAATGAGCAGTTCTTC; CDR3aa: CASSFQGADNEQFF
abundance: .; v_gene: TRBV5-1; d_gene: .; j_gene: TRBJ2-3; CDR3nt: TGCGCCAGCAGCGTAAGCGGCACAGATACGCAGTATTTT; CDR3aa: CASSVSGTDTQYF
abundance: .; v_gene: TRBV6-1; d_gene: TRBD2; j_gene: TRBJ2-2; CDR3nt: TGTGCCAGCAGTGAAGGGCGGGGGGTGCCCGGGGAGCTGTTTTTT; CDR3aa: CASSEGRGVPGELFF
abundance: .; v_gene: TRBV28; d_gene: TRBD1; j_gene: TRBJ1-4; CDR3nt: TGTGCCAGCAGTCCAAGGACAGGGGGAGCGGAAAAACTGTTTTTT; CDR3aa: CASSPRTGGAEKLFF
abundance: .; v_gene: TRBV11-2; d_gene: .; j_gene: TRBJ1-2; CDR3nt: TGTGCCAGCAGCTTCACCCTAGGACAGCTATACTATGGCTACACCTTC; CDR3aa: CASSFTLGQLYYGYTF
abundance: .; v_gene: TRBV6-6; d_gene: TRBD1; j_gene: TRBJ1-2; CDR3nt: TGTGCCAGCAGTTACTCGCGGGACAGGGGAAAAGAGGGCTACACCTTC; CDR3aa: CASSYSRDRGKEGYTF
abundance: once; v_gene: TRBV6-5; d_gene: TRBD1; j_gene: TRBJ2-7; CDR3nt: TGTGCCAGCAGTTCCGCGCCGGGACAGGGCAACGAGCAGTACTTC; CDR3aa: CASSSAPGQGNEQYF
abundance: .; v_gene: TRBV28; d_gene: .; j_gene: TRBJ1-5; CDR3nt: TGTGCCAGCAGTTTATTTCAGGGACAGCCCCAGCATTTT; CDR3aa: CASSLFQGQPQHF
abundance: .; v_gene: TRBV7-2; d_gene: TRBD2; j_gene: TRBJ2-5; CDR3nt: TGTGCCAGCAGCCCGTGGACTAGCGGGGGAGGCGAGACCCAGTACTTC; CDR3aa: CASSPWTSGGGETQYF
abundance: .; v_gene: TRBV10-3; d_gene: .; j_gene: TRBJ1-1; CDR3nt: TGTGCCATCATCGGCTCAGGCTACACTGAAGCTTTCTTT; CDR3aa: CAIIGSGYTEAFF
abundance: .; v_gene: TRBV10-3; d_gene: .; j_gene: TRBJ2-7; CDR3nt: TGTGCCATCGCTGCTAGCTACGAGCAGTACTTC; CDR3aa: CAIAASYEQYF
abundance: .; v_gene: TRBV27; d_gene: TRBD1; j_gene: TRBJ1-1; CDR3nt: TGTGCCAGCAGTTTATACAGGGGAAGGACTGAAGCTTTCTTT; CDR3aa: CASSLYRGRTEAFF
abundance: .; v_gene: TRBV3-1/TRBV3-2; d_gene: .; j_gene: TRBJ1-1; CDR3nt: TGTGCCAGCAGCCAAGATTCCGGGGGCACTGAAGCTTTCTTT; CDR3aa: CASSQDSGGTEAFF
abundance: once; v_gene: TRBV2; d_gene: .; j_gene: TRBJ1-1; CDR3nt: TGTGCCAGCAGTGGAACAGTAGTGAACACTGAAGCTTTCTTT; CDR3aa: CASSGTVVNTEAFF
abundance: .; v_gene: TRBV5-1; d_gene: .; j_gene: TRBJ1-1; CDR3nt: TGCGCCAGCGGATCCAGGGAAAGGAACACTGAAGCTTTCTTT; CDR3aa: CASGSRERNTEAFF
abundance: .; v_gene: TRBV4-1; d_gene: .; j_gene: TRBJ2-3; CDR3nt: TGCGCCAGCAGCCATGGAACACAGAGCACAGATACGCAGTATTTT; CDR3aa: CASSHGTQSTDTQYF
abundance: .; v_gene: TRBV12-3/TRBV12-4; d_gene: .; j_gene: TRBJ1-2; CDR3nt: TGTGCCAGCAGTTCACTTCCGGGAGGGGGCTACACCTTC; CDR3aa: CASSSLPGGGYTF
abundance: .; v_gene: TRBV28; d_gene: TRBD1; j_gene: TRBJ2-7; CDR3nt: TGTGCCAGCAGTTTATTCGGGACAGGGTTTCCCCACGAGCAGTACTTC; CDR3aa: CASSLFGTGFPHEQYF
abundance: few; v_gene: TRBV5-1; d_gene: TRBD2; j_gene: TRBJ2-7; CDR3nt: TGCGCCAGCAGCTTGGGACTAGCGGGGGGCTACGAGCAGTACTTC; CDR3aa: CASSLGLAGGYEQYF
abundance: .; v_gene: TRBV28; d_gene: TRBD2; j_gene: TRBJ2-7; CDR3nt: TGTGCCAGCACCGGGAGGCCCGCCTACGAGCAGTACTTC; CDR3aa: CASTGRPAYEQYF
abundance: once; v_gene: TRBV6-5; d_gene: TRBD1; j_gene: TRBJ1-6; CDR3nt: TGTGCCAGCAGTTCCGGACAGGCTGGGAATTCACCCCTCCACTTT; CDR3aa: CASSSGQAGNSPLHF
abundance: .; v_gene: TRBV3-1/TRBV3-2; d_gene: TRBD2; j_gene: TRBJ2-7; CDR3nt: TGTGCCAGCAGCCAAGAAGGAGCGGGGATTTCCTACGAGCAGTACTTC; CDR3aa: CASSQEGAGISYEQYF
abundance: .; v_gene: TRBV7-2; d_gene: TRBD1; j_gene: TRBJ2-4; CDR3nt: TGTGCCAGCAGCATACCGGGACAGGGGGCTTCTGGCATTCAGTACTTC; CDR3aa: CASSIPGQGASGIQYF
abundance: .; v_gene: TRBV19; d_gene: TRBD1; j_gene: TRBJ2-1; CDR3nt: TGTGCCAGTAATCCGGGACAGGGAATGGTAAATGAGCAGTTCTTC; CDR3aa: CASNPGQGMVNEQFF
abundance: .; v_gene: TRBV4-1; d_gene: TRBD2; j_gene: TRBJ2-7; CDR3nt: TGCGCCAGCAGCCAAGATCGCGGACGGGGGGTCCCCTACGAGCAGTACTTC; CDR3aa: CASSQDRGRGVPYEQYF
abundance: .; v_gene: TRBV30; d_gene: .; j_gene: TRBJ2-7; CDR3nt: TGTGCCTGCGCGGGGAAAGGAGCCTACGAGCAGTACTTC; CDR3aa: CACAGKGAYEQYF
abundance: .; v_gene: TRBV24-1; d_gene: .; j_gene: TRBJ1-2; CDR3nt: TGTGCCACCAGTGATTCACAGGGTGTAGACGGCTACACCTTC; CDR3aa: CATSDSQGVDGYTF
abundance: once; v_gene: TRBV6-2/TRBV6-3; d_gene: TRBD2; j_gene: TRBJ2-5; CDR3nt: TGTGCCAGCAGTTATGGGCTAGCGGGGGGTTCAGAGACCCAGTACTTC; CDR3aa: CASSYGLAGGSETQYF
abundance: .; v_gene: TRBV27; d_gene: TRBD1; j_gene: TRBJ2-7; CDR3nt: TGTGCCAGCAGTTTAAGGACAGGGTGGAACGAGCAGTACTTC; CDR3aa: CASSLRTGWNEQYF
abundance: .; v_gene: TRBV11-2; d_gene: .; j_gene: TRBJ1-5; CDR3nt: TGTGCCAGCAGCTTAACAGCCGATCAGCCCCAGCATTTT; CDR3aa: CASSLTADQPQHF
abundance: once; v_gene: TRBV7-3; d_gene: .; j_gene: TRBJ2-1; CDR3nt: TGTGCCAGCAGTCCCGGGACATACAATGAGCAGTTCTTC; CDR3aa: CASSPGTYNEQFF
abundance: once; v_gene: TRBV29-1; d_gene: TRBD2; j_gene: TRBJ2-1; CDR3nt: TGCAGTGGTGGGCTAGCGGGGCTCAATGAGCAGTTCTTC; CDR3aa: CSGGLAGLNEQFF
abundance: .; v_gene: TRBV7-3; d_gene: TRBD2; j_gene: TRBJ2-3; CDR3nt: TGTGCCAGCAGCCGCCAGACTAGCGGGGTAGATACGCAGTATTTT; CDR3aa: CASSRQTSGVDTQYF
abundance: .; v_gene: TRBV27; d_gene: TRBD2; j_gene: TRBJ2-7; CDR3nt: TGTGCCAGCAGTTTATCGGGAGCGGGGAGCTCCTACGAGCAGTACTTC; CDR3aa: CASSLSGAGSSYEQYF
abundance: .; v_gene: TRBV11-3; d_gene: .; j_gene: TRBJ2-1; CDR3nt: TGTGCCAGCAGCGAGACCAGGGAAGGTGAGCAGTTCTTC; CDR3aa: CASSETREGEQFF
abundance: .; v_gene: TRBV5-1; d_gene: .; j_gene: TRBJ2-7; CDR3nt: TGCGCCAGCAGTGTTCAGCGGAGCTCCTACGAGCAGTACTTC; CDR3aa: CASSVQRSSYEQYF
abundance: .; v_gene: TRBV5-8; d_gene: .; j_gene: TRBJ2-7; CDR3nt: TGTGCCAGCAGCTTGAGGGGTGGCAATACCTACGAGCAGTACTTC; CDR3aa: CASSLRGGNTYEQYF
abundance: once; v_gene: TRBV7-9; d_gene: TRBD2; j_gene: TRBJ2-3; CDR3nt: TGTGCCAGCAGCTTCGGGGCTAGCGGGGGCCCCGAGTCAGATACGCAGTATTTT; CDR3aa: CASSFGASGGPESDTQYF
abundance: .; v_gene: TRBV7-7; d_gene: TRBD1; j_gene: TRBJ2-1; CDR3nt: TGTGCTAGCAGCTTAAGTGGGCCCGGACAGGGCCCCTACAATGAGCAGTTCTTC; CDR3aa: CASSLSGPGQGPYNEQFF
abundance: .; v_gene: TRBV25-1; d_gene: .; j_gene: TRBJ1-6; CDR3nt: TGTGCCAGCAGTGAAGCGGGGCACTTTTCACCCCTCCACTTT; CDR3aa: CASSEAGHFSPLHF
abundance: .; v_gene: TRBV5-1; d_gene: .; j_gene: TRBJ1-1; CDR3nt: TGCGCCAGCGCCTATGTAGGAGACACTGAAGCTTTCTTT; CDR3aa: CASAYVGDTEAFF